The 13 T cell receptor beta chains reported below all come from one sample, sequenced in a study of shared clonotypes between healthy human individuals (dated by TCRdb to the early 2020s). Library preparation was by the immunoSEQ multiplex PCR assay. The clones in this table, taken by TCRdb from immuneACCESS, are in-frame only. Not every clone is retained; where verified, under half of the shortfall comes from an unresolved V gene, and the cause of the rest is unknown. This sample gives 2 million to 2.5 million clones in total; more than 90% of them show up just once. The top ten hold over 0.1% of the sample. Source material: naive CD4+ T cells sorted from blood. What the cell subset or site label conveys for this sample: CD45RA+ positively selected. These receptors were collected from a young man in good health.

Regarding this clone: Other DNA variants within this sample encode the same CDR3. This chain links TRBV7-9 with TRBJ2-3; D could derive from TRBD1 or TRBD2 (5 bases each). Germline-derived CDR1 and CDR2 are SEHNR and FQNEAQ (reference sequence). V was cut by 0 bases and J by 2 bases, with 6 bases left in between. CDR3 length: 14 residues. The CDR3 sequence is CASSLAGATDTQYF. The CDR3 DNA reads TGTGCCAGCAGCTTAGCCGGGGCCACAGATACGCAGTATTTT. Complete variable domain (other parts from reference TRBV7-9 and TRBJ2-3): DTGVSQNPRHKITKRGQNVTFRCDPISEHNRLYWYRQTLGQGPEFLTYFQNEAQLEKSRLLSDRFSAERPKGSFSTLEIQRTEQGDSAMYLCASSLAGATDTQYFGPGTRLTVL.

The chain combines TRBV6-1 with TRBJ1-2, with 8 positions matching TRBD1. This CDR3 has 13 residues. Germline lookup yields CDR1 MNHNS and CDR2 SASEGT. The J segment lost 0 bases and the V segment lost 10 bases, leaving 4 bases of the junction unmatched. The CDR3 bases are TGTGCCACTTCGGACAGGGCTAACTATGGCTACACCTTC. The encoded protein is CATSDRANYGYTF.

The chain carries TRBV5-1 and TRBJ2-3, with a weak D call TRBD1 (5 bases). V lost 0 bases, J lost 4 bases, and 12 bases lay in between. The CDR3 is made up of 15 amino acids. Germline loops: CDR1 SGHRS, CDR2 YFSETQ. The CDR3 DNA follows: TGCGCCAGCAGCTTGGGGGCAGGGTCCCCAGATACGCAGTATTTT. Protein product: CASSLGAGSPDTQYF. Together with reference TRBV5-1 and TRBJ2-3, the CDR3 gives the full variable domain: KAGVTQTPRYLIKTRGQQVTLSCSPISGHRSVSWYQQTPGQGLQFLFEYFSETQRNKGNFPGRFSGRQFSNSRSEMNVSTLELGDSALYLCASSLGAGSPDTQYFGPGTRLTVL.

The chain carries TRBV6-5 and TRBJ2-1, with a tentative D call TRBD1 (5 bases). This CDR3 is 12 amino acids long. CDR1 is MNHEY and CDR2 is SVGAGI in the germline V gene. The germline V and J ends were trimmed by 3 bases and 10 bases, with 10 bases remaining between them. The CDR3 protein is CASSYRGREQFF. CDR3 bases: TGTGCCAGCAGTTATAGGGGTAGGGAGCAGTTCTTC.

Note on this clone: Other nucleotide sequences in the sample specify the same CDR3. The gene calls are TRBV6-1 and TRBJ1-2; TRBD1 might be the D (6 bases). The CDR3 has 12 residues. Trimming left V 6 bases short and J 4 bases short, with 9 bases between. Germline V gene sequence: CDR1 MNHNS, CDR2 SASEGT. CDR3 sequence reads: CASSEGVYGYTF. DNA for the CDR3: TGTGCCAGCAGCGAGGGGGTCTATGGCTACACCTTC.

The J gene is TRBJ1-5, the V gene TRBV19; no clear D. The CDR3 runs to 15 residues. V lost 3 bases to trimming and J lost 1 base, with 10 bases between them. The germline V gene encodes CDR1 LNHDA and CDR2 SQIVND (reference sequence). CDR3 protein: CASSIAPTSNQPQHF. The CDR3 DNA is TGTGCCAGTAGTATCGCCCCAACCAGCAATCAGCCCCAGCATTTT. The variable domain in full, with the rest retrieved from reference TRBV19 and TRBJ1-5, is DGGITQSPKYLFRKEGQNVTLSCEQNLNHDAMYWYRQDPGQGLRLIYYSQIVNDFQKGDIAEGYSVSREKKESFPLTVTSAQKNPTAFYLCASSIAPTSNQPQHFGDGTRLSIL.

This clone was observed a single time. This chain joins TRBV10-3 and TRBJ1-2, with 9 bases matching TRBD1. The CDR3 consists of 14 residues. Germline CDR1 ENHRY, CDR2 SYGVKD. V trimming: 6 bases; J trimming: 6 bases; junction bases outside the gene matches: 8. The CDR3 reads CAISETGTGNGYTF. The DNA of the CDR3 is TGTGCCATCAGCGAGACCGGGACAGGGAATGGCTACACCTTC.

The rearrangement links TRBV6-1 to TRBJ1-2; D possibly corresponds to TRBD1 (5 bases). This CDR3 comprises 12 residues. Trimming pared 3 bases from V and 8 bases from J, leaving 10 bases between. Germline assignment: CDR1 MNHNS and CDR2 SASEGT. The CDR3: CASSDRVSGYTF. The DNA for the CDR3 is TGTGCCAGCAGTGACAGGGTATCGGGCTACACCTTC.

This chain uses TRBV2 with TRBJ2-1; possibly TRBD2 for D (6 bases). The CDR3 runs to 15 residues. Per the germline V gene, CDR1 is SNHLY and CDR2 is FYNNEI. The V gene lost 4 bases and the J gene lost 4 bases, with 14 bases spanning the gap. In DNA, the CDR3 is TGTGCCAGCAGTGCCGGGACTGGGATATACAATGAGCAGTTCTTC. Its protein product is CASSAGTGIYNEQFF.

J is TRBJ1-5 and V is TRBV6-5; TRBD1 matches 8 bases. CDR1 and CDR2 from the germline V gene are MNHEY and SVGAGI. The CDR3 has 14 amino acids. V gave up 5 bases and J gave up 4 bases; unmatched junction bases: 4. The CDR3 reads CASSPRDRNQPQHF. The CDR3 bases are TGTGCCAGCAGTCCCCGGGACAGGAATCAGCCCCAGCATTTT.

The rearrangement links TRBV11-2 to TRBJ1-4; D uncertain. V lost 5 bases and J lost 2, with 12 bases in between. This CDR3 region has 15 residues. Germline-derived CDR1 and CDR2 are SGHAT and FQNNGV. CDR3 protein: CASSPQWSTNEKLFF. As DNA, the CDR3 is TGTGCCAGCAGCCCCCAATGGAGCACTAATGAAAAACTGTTTTTT.

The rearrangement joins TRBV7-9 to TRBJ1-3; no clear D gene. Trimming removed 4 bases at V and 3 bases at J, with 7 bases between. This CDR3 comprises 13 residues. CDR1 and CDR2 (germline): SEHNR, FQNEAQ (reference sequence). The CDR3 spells CASSSMVGNTIYF. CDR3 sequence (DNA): TGTGCCAGCAGCTCCATGGTTGGAAACACCATATATTTT.

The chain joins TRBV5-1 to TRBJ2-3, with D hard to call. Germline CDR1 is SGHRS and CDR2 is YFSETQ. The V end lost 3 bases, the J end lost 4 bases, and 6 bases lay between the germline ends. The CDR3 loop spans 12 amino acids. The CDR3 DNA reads TGCGCCAGCAGCTGGGATTCAGATACGCAGTATTTT. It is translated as CASSWDSDTQYF. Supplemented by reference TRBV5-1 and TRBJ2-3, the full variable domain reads KAGVTQTPRYLIKTRGQQVTLSCSPISGHRSVSWYQQTPGQGLQFLFEYFSETQRNKGNFPGRFSGRQFSNSRSEMNVSTLELGDSALYLCASSWDSDTQYFGPGTRLTVL.